The clone carrying this TCR beta chain was counted between two and nine times. Its antigen is not identified. The V gene lost 4 bases and the J gene lost 1 base, with 29 bases spanning the gap. Germline V gene data show CDR1 as SGHVS and CDR2 as FQNEAQ. The CDR3 contains 22 residues. These data come from a study of beta chain features in type 1 diabetes. Study-level findings and limits: The analysis here could not establish whether HLA type shapes TCRB rearrangement.

Expressed TCRB transcripts got sequenced, as all isolated RNA was reverse transcribed. Profiling relied on immunoSEQ multiplex PCR, and the TCRdb table lists in-frame clones only, not all of them. This sample has 150,000 or so clones, with roughly 50% found just once. The sample comprised Tregs from blood. The sequence was collected from a man between 18 and 29 years old in good health. This chain joins TRBV7-8 and TRBJ2-6; TRBD1 is a possible D gene (9 bases). In nucleotides, the CDR3 is TGTGCCAGCAGCTCCTCGAGCGGGGGATCGACAGGGGGGAAGTCTGGGGCCAACGTCCTGACTTTC. Translation gives CASSSSSGGSTGGKSGANVLTF.